These 30 T cell receptor beta chains came from one sample sequenced in a study of CD8+ T cells in alopecia areata. Treatment indicated: oral pan-JAK inhibitor, 5-10 mg twice daily. cDNA serving as the sequencing template came from extracted, reverse transcribed RNA. Measured with immunoSEQ multiplex PCR; TCRdb has only the in-frame clones, and not every one. The repertoire holds about 300,000 clones, with 55% to 75% as singletons. The sequencing used CD4+ T cells sorted from blood, collected at week 24, from a patient treated with tofacitinib. The receptors were gathered from a human donor with alopecia areata.

The chain joins TRBV5-6 to TRBJ1-1, with a tentative D call TRBD1 (6 bases). CDR1 SGHDT and CDR2 YYEEEE come from the germline V gene. This CDR3 contains 13 residues. The V end was cut by 2 bases, the J end by 7 bases, with 12 bases between. CDR3 protein: CASSLMLQGEAFF. In nucleotides, the CDR3 is TGTGCCAGCAGCTTAATGTTACAGGGTGAAGCTTTCTTT. Looking up the rest from reference TRBV5-6 and TRBJ1-1 gives the full variable domain: DAGVTQSPTHLIKTRGQQVTLRCSPKSGHDTVSWYQQALGQGPQFIFQYYEEEERQRGNFPDRFSGHQFPNYSSELNVNALLLGDSALYLCASSLMLQGEAFFGQGTRLTVV.

This sequence joins TRBV30 and TRBJ1-1; D is undetermined. Germline V CDR1 and CDR2: GTSNPN, SVGIG (reference sequence). The V end lost 3 bases, the J end lost 5 bases, and 13 bases lay between the germline ends. There are 13 residues in the CDR3. DNA of the CDR3: TGTGCCTGGAGCCCGACGGGGTTGACTGAAGCTTTCTTT. Its translation is CAWSPTGLTEAFF.

Points on this clone: The conserved closing phenylalanine or tryptophan is absent in this CDR3, likely reflecting a read error. The DNA is omitted, as the CDR3 cannot be located on it reliably, and the CDR3 follows TCRdb's listing. This chain joins TRBV30 and TRBJ1-4. The CDR3 contains 10 residues when both ends are counted. Germline CDR1 and CDR2: GTSNPN and SVGIG (reference sequence). The CDR3 sequence: CAWRFPFRTL.

The gene calls are TRBV5-5 and TRBJ2-5; 11 nucleotides line up with TRBD2. With 1 base clipped from V and 4 bases from J, the junction kept 12 bases outside the gene matches. Germline assignment: CDR1 SGHKS and CDR2 YYEKEE (reference sequence). CDR3 length: 18 residues. The CDR3 spells CASSLRLAGGPGVETQYF. DNA for the CDR3: TGTGCCAGCAGCTTGAGGCTAGCGGGGGGCCCCGGGGTAGAGACCCAGTACTTC.

The chain uses TRBV5-1 and TRBJ2-3; possibly TRBD1 or TRBD2 for D (6 bases each). Trimming shortened V by 3 bases and J by 1 base, and 27 bases separated the two germline ends. CDR3 size: 20 residues. CDR1 and CDR2 (germline): SGHRS, YFSETQ. The CDR3 region has the DNA TGCGCCAGCAGCTCTCTACCGACGCGAACGGGGGCTGGAGGCACAGATACGCAGTATTTT. Protein: CASSSLPTRTGAGGTDTQYF.

The chain joins TRBV4-1 to TRBJ1-1; TRBD1 is a possible D gene (5 bases). Per germline, CDR1 MGHRA and CDR2 YSYEKL. V dropped 1 base and J dropped 5 bases, with 17 bases sitting between them. The CDR3 is made up of 16 amino acids. CDR3 in amino acids: CASSQVAGTRGTEAFF. CDR3 DNA: TGCGCCAGCAGCCAAGTTGCTGGGACCCGGGGGACTGAAGCTTTCTTT.

V gene TRBV19 combines with J gene TRBJ2-4, with D hard to call. The germline V and J ends were trimmed by 5 bases and 9 bases, with 17 bases remaining between them. Germline assignment: CDR1 LNHDA and CDR2 SQIVND (reference sequence). CDR3 length: 14 residues. The CDR3 sequence: CASSFTSRSGIQYF. The DNA for the CDR3 is TGTGCCAGTAGTTTCACGTCGCGATCAGGCATTCAGTACTTC.

V is TRBV5-1 and J is TRBJ2-7; maybe TRBD1 (5 bases). The CDR3 has 14 residues. CDR1 is SGHRS and CDR2 is YFSETQ in the germline V gene. V was cut by 4 bases and J by 3 bases, with 14 bases left in between. The CDR3 region has the DNA TGCGCCAGCAGCCTAGGGGCTGTGCGCTACGAGCAGTACTTC. It yields the protein CASSLGAVRYEQYF.

This clone appeared once. V usage is TRBV30 and J usage is TRBJ2-2; D tentatively reads TRBD1 or TRBD2 (6 bases each). V was pared by 0 bases and J by 5 bases, with 13 bases between. The CDR3 spans 15 residues. Per germline, CDR1 GTSNPN and CDR2 SVGIG (reference sequence). The CDR3 nucleotides read TGTGCCTGGAGTGTACTGGGGGGCCGGACCGGGGAGCTGTTTTTT. It codes for CAWSVLGGRTGELFF.

This chain links TRBV6-5 with TRBJ2-5; 10 bases are shared with TRBD2. This CDR3 spans 14 amino acids. Per the germline V gene, CDR1 is MNHEY and CDR2 is SVGAGI. J was trimmed by 2 bases and V by 5 bases; bases with no gene match: 2. The CDR3 spells CASSSGGAQETQYF. CDR3 bases: TGTGCCAGCAGTAGCGGGGGGGCACAAGAGACCCAGTACTTC.

The V call is TRBV25-1, the J call TRBJ1-1; D is uncertain. This CDR3 is 12 amino acids long. From germline, CDR1 is MGHDK and CDR2 SYGVNS. V was clipped by 1 base and J by 10 bases, with 10 bases between them. This chain's CDR3 is CASSELRSPAFF. In DNA, the CDR3 is TGTGCCAGCAGTGAATTGCGTTCCCCAGCTTTCTTT.

The chain recombines TRBV7-8 with TRBJ1-1; 8 bases match TRBD1. V shed 4 bases, J shed 5 bases, and the junction held 12 bases outside the gene matches. The CDR3 length is 16 residues. Germline V gene sequence: CDR1 SGHVS, CDR2 FQNEAQ. CDR3 in DNA: TGTGCCAGCAGCTCTTCCCCTGGACAGGGACCAACTGAAGCTTTCTTT. This codes for CASSSSPGQGPTEAFF.

V is TRBV5-6 and J is TRBJ1-5; D is unresolved. Deletions cut 1 base from V and 2 bases from J, with 10 bases between. This CDR3 has 15 amino acids. Germline CDR1 SGHDT, CDR2 YYEEEE. CDR3 sequence: CASSLRKIGNQPQHF. Written as DNA, the CDR3 is TGTGCCAGCAGCTTGCGTAAGATAGGCAATCAGCCCCAGCATTTT.

This clone was seen a few times. The chain carries TRBV5-6 and TRBJ2-6; either TRBD1 or TRBD2 may fit D (6 bases each). V lost 1 base, J lost 2 bases, and 10 bases lay in between. The CDR3 runs 16 residues. The germline V gene encodes CDR1 SGHDT and CDR2 YYEEEE. CDR3 sequence (DNA): TGTGCCAGCAGCTTGTTAGGGGGGACTGGGGCCAACGTCCTGACTTTC. Protein product: CASSLLGGTGANVLTF.

This sequence joins TRBV20-1 and TRBJ2-5, with unresolved D. The CDR3 totals 11 residues. V was shortened by 5 bases and J by 9 bases, with 13 bases between the two germline ends. The germline gives CDR1 DFQATT, CDR2 SNEGSKA (reference sequence). This CDR3 reads CSAGFTTPQYF. Written as DNA, the CDR3 is TGCAGTGCTGGTTTCACCACTCCCCAGTACTTC.

DNA of the CDR3: TGTGCCAGCAGTGTCGGGGGTTTTTTGGACACTGAAGCTTTCTTT. Its translation: CASSVGGFLDTEAFF. V and J are TRBV2 and TRBJ1-1, with D possibly matching TRBD1 (5 bases). The CDR3 consists of 15 residues. V lost 4 bases to trimming and J lost 3 bases, with 15 bases between them. Per the germline V gene, CDR1 is SNHLY and CDR2 is FYNNEI.

The chain is built from TRBV25-1 and TRBJ2-7; tentatively, D is TRBD2 (7 bases). Per germline, CDR1 MGHDK and CDR2 SYGVNS. V was cut by 3 bases and J by 2 bases, with 11 bases left in between. The CDR3 covers 14 residues. This CDR3 is CASSDSGGPYEQYF. The CDR3 DNA sequence: TGTGCCAGCAGTGATTCGGGGGGCCCCTACGAGCAGTACTTC.

The rearrangement uses TRBV30 and TRBJ2-2, with D hard to call. Germline V CDR1 and CDR2: GTSNPN, SVGIG (reference sequence). The CDR3 totals 15 residues. V dropped 2 bases and J dropped 3 bases, with 13 bases sitting between them. The CDR3 spells CAWSRKSDYTGELFF. CDR3 nucleotide sequence: TGTGCCTGGAGTAGAAAGTCTGATTACACCGGGGAGCTGTTTTTT.

This clone has a count of ten or more. The V call is TRBV29-1, the J call TRBJ1-1; D is ambiguous. The CDR3 is 14 amino acids. V was trimmed by 4 bases and J by 1 base, leaving 13 bases between them. Germline loops: CDR1 SQVTM, CDR2 ANQGSEA. As DNA, the CDR3 is TGCAGCGTTGTGAGCAGGAGGTGGAACACTGAAGCTTTCTTT. This encodes CSVVSRRWNTEAFF.

This sequence joins TRBV5-1 and TRBJ2-7; 7 bases line up with TRBD2. Germline loops: CDR1 SGHRS, CDR2 YFSETQ. The junction had 8 bases not matched to a gene; V was cut back by 3 bases and J by 2 bases. This CDR3 spans 15 amino acids. The CDR3 DNA is TGCGCCAGCAGCTCCGCCGGGACTACCACCTACGAGCAGTACTTC. This gives the protein CASSSAGTTTYEQYF.

V and J are TRBV7-2 and TRBJ1-2; 7 nucleotides align to TRBD1. CDR3 length: 14 amino acids. Germline V gene lookup returns CDR1 SGHTA and CDR2 FQGNSA. V lost 4 bases to trimming and J lost 3 bases; unmatched junction nucleotides: 5. The CDR3 DNA sequence: TGTGCCAGCAGCTCTATAACAGGGGACTATGGCTACACCTTC. The encoded protein is CASSSITGDYGYTF. Together with reference TRBV7-2 and TRBJ1-2, the CDR3 gives the full variable domain: GAGVSQSPSNKVTEKGKDVELRCDPISGHTALYWYRQSLGQGLEFLIYFQGNSAPDKSGLPSDRFSAERTGGSVSTLTIQRTQQEDSAVYLCASSSITGDYGYTFGSGTRLTVV.

This clone was found once. The chain links TRBV5-1 to TRBJ2-7; 7 bases fit TRBD2. J was trimmed by 0 bases and V by 4 bases; bases with no gene match: 4. The germline V gene encodes CDR1 SGHRS and CDR2 YFSETQ. The CDR3 sequence is 14 residues long. CDR3 protein: CASSQRGASYEQYF. CDR3 in DNA: TGCGCCAGCAGCCAGCGGGGCGCCTCCTACGAGCAGTACTTC.

V is TRBV7-2 and J is TRBJ1-5; D gene uncertain. The CDR3 is made up of 13 amino acids. Germline values: CDR1 SGHTA, CDR2 FQGNSA. The V end lost 5 bases, the J end lost 5 bases, and 10 bases lay between the germline ends. In DNA, the CDR3 is TGTGCCAGCAGCGATCACGGGGATCAGCCCCAGCATTTT. Translation: CASSDHGDQPQHF.

This clone appeared a few times. V and J are TRBV5-6 and TRBJ2-4, with 7 nucleotides matching TRBD1. The V and J ends lost 4 bases and 0 bases, in that order; junction bases with no gene match: 1. The CDR3 extends over 14 amino acids. Germline-derived CDR1 and CDR2 are SGHDT and YYEEEE. CDR3 sequence reads: CASSPGGAKNIQYF. Written as DNA, the CDR3 is TGTGCCAGCAGCCCAGGGGGAGCCAAAAACATTCAGTACTTC.

The V and J genes are TRBV30 and TRBJ1-2; D gene uncertain. Germline CDR1 and CDR2: GTSNPN and SVGIG (reference sequence). Trimming took off 4 bases at V and 2 bases at J, with 8 bases between the two ends. The CDR3 runs to 12 residues. The CDR3 nucleotides read TGTGCCTGGACATCTTTCAACTATGGCTACACCTTC. It specifies CAWTSFNYGYTF.

This clone was counted only a few times. The genes are TRBV29-1 and TRBJ2-6; 7 bases are a match to TRBD1. Germline V gene sequence: CDR1 SQVTM, CDR2 ANQGSEA. V shed 5 bases, J shed 8 bases, and the junction held 9 bases outside the gene matches. CDR3 length equals 14 residues. CDR3 nucleotide sequence: TGCAGCGTTACCCATGGGACAGCACCCAACGTCCTGACTTTC. Its protein is CSVTHGTAPNVLTF. The variable domain in full, completed from reference TRBV29-1 and TRBJ2-6, reads SAVISQKPSRDICQRGTSLTIQCQVDSQVTMMFWYRQQPGQSLTLIATANQGSEATYESGFVIDKFPISRPNLTFSTLTVSNMSPEDSSIYLCSVTHGTAPNVLTFGAGSRLTVL.

In DNA, the CDR3 is TGTGCCAGCAGCTTGGGGGAGGGGGCCCAAGCCAAAAACATTCAGTACTTC. Translating it yields CASSLGEGAQAKNIQYF. The genes are TRBV5-4 and TRBJ2-4; D may correspond to TRBD1 or TRBD2 (7 bases each). V was cut by 0 bases and J by 0 bases, with 13 bases left in between. The germline V gene encodes CDR1 SGHNT and CDR2 YYREEE (reference sequence). This CDR3 has 17 amino acids.

The CDR3 nucleotides read TGCGCCAGCCGCGGAAGGGACGAGCAGTACTTC. Its translation: CASRGRDEQYF. V is TRBV23-1 and J is TRBJ2-7; the D is unclear. TRBV23-1 is flagged as an ORF with uncertain function. The CDR3 has 11 amino acids. V lost 8 bases and J lost 5, with 10 bases in between.

Comment on this clone: The same CDR3 is also encoded by other DNA sequences in this sample. V gene TRBV30 combines with J gene TRBJ1-4; TRBD1 is a possible D gene (5 bases). Trimming cost V 0 bases and J 8 bases, with 13 bases left between them. This CDR3 comprises 14 residues. Germline CDR1 reads GTSNPN; CDR2 reads SVGIG (reference sequence). Written as DNA, the CDR3 is TGTGCCTGGAGTGTACGCAGGAGGGGCGAAAAACTGTTTTTT. This gives the protein CAWSVRRRGEKLFF.

V gene TRBV15 combines with J gene TRBJ2-5; no definite D call. Germline V CDR1 and CDR2: LNHNV, YYDKDF (reference sequence). This CDR3 is built from 14 residues. Trimming stripped 6 bases from V and 6 bases from J, with 17 bases between. CDR3 in DNA: TGTGCCACCAGTTCAGAGTCCAGTTTTAAGACCCAGTACTTC. This codes for CATSSESSFKTQYF.